This T cell receptor (beta chain) was captured by sequencing in a study of T-cell memory formation after mild COVID-19. Study background: TCR clusters mostly belonged to single donors.

Worth noting for this clonotype: Its antigen is still unknown.

One entry per CDR3 protein, called by TCRdb with MiXCR from the 5' RACE reads. The sample records around 310,000 distinct CDR3 sequences, around a fifth being singletons. V lost 5 bases to trimming and J lost 6 bases, with 10 bases between them. The CDR3 extends over 12 amino acids. Study results and caveats: Chiefly within CM and EM were the contracting CD4+ clones; CD8+ ones were within EMRA. Later expanders leaned toward CD4+, whereas clones contracting from day 15 to 85 were balanced CD4/CD8.

The TCR comes from a man younger than 35 who had mild COVID-19 (a few samples of this study predate the infection). Cell type and time point are not known. Sample: PBMCs or a T cell subset sorted from them (not recorded which). The chain recombines TRBV12-3 or TRBV12-4 with TRBJ1-1; D might be TRBD1 (5 bases). The CDR3 region is CASSDQGPEAFF. In nucleotides, the CDR3 is TGTGCCAGCAGTGACCAGGGACCTGAAGCTTTCTTT.